This T cell receptor beta chain was captured by sequencing in a study of blood T cell repertoires in COVID-19. Study context: T cells, B-cell-depleted T cells, or PBMCs provided the cDNA or gDNA that served as material.

Generated by immunoSEQ multiplex PCR, the TCRdb table keeps only in-frame clones and is missing some. The table has fewer than 45,000 clones, more than 90% seen once. CDR1 MGHDK and CDR2 SYGVNS come from the germline V gene. This CDR3 has 17 amino acids. With V trimmed by 3 bases and J by 6 bases, 14 bases remained unmatched. The source of this sequence is a human donor in a cohort sampled during active COVID-19. The sequencing input was peripheral blood. The chain recombines TRBV25-1 with TRBJ1-2; 9 nucleotides match TRBD1. Written as DNA, the CDR3 is TGTGCCAGCAGTGAGTCCGGTGGGACAGGGCTAACGGATGGCTACACCTTC. This gives the protein CASSESGGTGLTDGYTF.